This passage covers 22 T cell receptor beta chains from one sample sequenced in a study of OX40 agonist ivuxolimab in advanced cancers. Repertoires were generated with immunoSEQ multiplex PCR, while TCRdb's copy carries only in-frame clones and drops some. The top ten clones hold 0.32% of a sample with tens of thousands of clones, approximately 95% of them seen once. The source was CD4+ or CD8+ T cells sorted from blood, collected in a trial of the OX40 agonist ivuxolimab. The source of these receptors is an adult with an advanced solid tumor such as melanoma, head and neck, liver or kidney cancer.

In nucleotides, the CDR3 is TGTGCCAGTAGTTCCTGGACAGGGAATTATAATTCACCCCTCCACTTT. Amino acid sequence: CASSSWTGNYNSPLHF. The chain uses TRBV19 and TRBJ1-6; TRBD1 agrees at 8 bases. V lost 5 bases and J lost 4; bases outside the gene matches: 7. Germline assignment: CDR1 LNHDA and CDR2 SQIVND (reference sequence). CDR3 length equals 16 residues.

This chain connects TRBV5-6 to TRBJ2-7; the match to TRBD1 covers 7 bases. J gave up 1 base and V 2 bases, and 3 bases lay outside the gene matches. Germline CDR1 is SGHDT and CDR2 is YYEEEE. The CDR3 extends over 14 amino acids. The CDR3 nucleotides are TGTGCCAGCAGCTTCGGGACAGCGTCCTACGAGCAGTACTTC. As protein: CASSFGTASYEQYF. The entire variable domain, with the rest obtained from reference TRBV5-6 and TRBJ2-7, is as follows: DAGVTQSPTHLIKTRGQQVTLRCSPKSGHDTVSWYQQALGQGPQFIFQYYEEEERQRGNFPDRFSGHQFPNYSSELNVNALLLGDSALYLCASSFGTASYEQYFGPGTRLTVT.

V is TRBV9 and J is TRBJ2-7; D unresolved. Trimming pared 0 bases from V and 1 base from J, leaving 11 bases between. CDR1 is SGDLS, CDR2 YYNGEE, per germline. This CDR3 has 15 residues. This CDR3 is CASSVASGLSYEQYF. The CDR3 DNA follows: TGTGCCAGCAGCGTAGCATCTGGTTTATCCTACGAGCAGTACTTC.

V usage is TRBV28 and J usage is TRBJ2-2; no clear D. V lost 7 bases and J lost 0, with 6 bases in between. The germline V gene encodes CDR1 MDHEN and CDR2 SYDVKM. This CDR3 comprises 13 residues. CDR3 residues: CASMGANTGELFF. The CDR3 coding sequence is TGTGCCAGCATGGGCGCGAACACCGGGGAGCTGTTTTTT. The full variable domain, completed using reference TRBV28 and TRBJ2-2, is DVKVTQSSRYLVKRTGEKVFLECVQDMDHENMFWYRQDPGLGLRLIYFSYDVKMKEKGDIPEGYSVSREKKERFSLILESASTNQTSMYLCASMGANTGELFFGEGSRLTVL.

The rearrangement links TRBV29-1 to TRBJ2-5; 8 bases align to TRBD2. J was trimmed by 5 bases and V by 5 bases; bases with no gene match: 4. The CDR3 loop spans 12 amino acids. The germline gives CDR1 SQVTM, CDR2 ANQGSEA. Here the CDR3 DNA reads TGCAGCGTTCTAGCGGGTTCGGAGACCCAGTACTTC. Translating gives CSVLAGSETQYF.

The V call is TRBV6-5, the J call TRBJ1-2; D is unresolved. CDR1 and CDR2 (germline): MNHEY, SVGAGI. The V end lost 5 bases, the J end lost 4 bases, and 11 bases lay between the germline ends. The CDR3 has 13 amino acids. CDR3 coding DNA: TGTGCCAGCAGTGAAGCGGGAAGCTATGGCTACACCTTC. This translates into CASSEAGSYGYTF.

J is TRBJ2-1 and V is TRBV7-8; TRBD2 is a possible D gene (6 bases). From germline, CDR1 is SGHVS and CDR2 FQNEAQ. The V end lost 4 bases, the J end lost 0 bases, and 10 bases lay between the germline ends. The CDR3 contains 15 residues. The CDR3, as DNA: TGTGCCAGCAGCTCGGACTATAGCTCCTACAATGAGCAGTTCTTC. Protein sequence: CASSSDYSSYNEQFF.

V and J are TRBV10-1 and TRBJ2-1; 9 bases are shared with TRBD2. The junction had 11 bases not matched to a gene; V was cut back by 4 bases and J by 7 bases. The CDR3 runs 16 residues. Germline-derived CDR1 and CDR2 are WNHNN and SYGVQD (reference sequence). The CDR3 DNA reads as TGCGCCAGCAGTGGACTGGGTAGCGGGAGTTCGAATGAGCAGTTCTTC. Its translation is CASSGLGSGSSNEQFF.

This chain joins TRBV29-1 and TRBJ1-2; D gene ambiguous. V was shortened by 7 bases and J by 12 bases, with 18 bases between the two germline ends. The CDR3 totals 11 residues. CDR1 is SQVTM, CDR2 ANQGSEA, per germline. The CDR3 loop is CSAGPQIPHTF. The CDR3 DNA follows: TGCAGCGCTGGACCACAGATCCCCCACACCTTC. The full variable domain, rest sourced from reference TRBV29-1 and TRBJ1-2, is SAVISQKPSRDICQRGTSLTIQCQVDSQVTMMFWYRQQPGQSLTLIATANQGSEATYESGFVIDKFPISRPNLTFSTLTVSNMSPEDSSIYLCSAGPQIPHTFGSGTRLTVV.

J is TRBJ2-7 and V is TRBV5-1, with 10 nucleotides matching TRBD2. J gave up 1 base and V 4 bases, and 11 bases lay outside the gene matches. This CDR3 is 17 amino acids long. The V gene's germline CDR1 is SGHRS and CDR2 YFSETQ. DNA for the CDR3: TGCGCCAGCAGCAGCAGTAGCGGGGGGTATGTTTCCTACGAGCAGTACTTC. This translates into CASSSSSGGYVSYEQYF.

This clone came up once. The CDR3, as DNA: TGTGCCAGCTCACCACTAGGTCAGAACACTGAAGCTTTCTTT. It codes for CASSPLGQNTEAFF. The chain combines TRBV18 with TRBJ1-1; no reliable D call. CDR3 length equals 14 residues. Germline loops: CDR1 KGHSH, CDR2 LQKENI. V was shortened by 1 base and J by 1 base, with 7 bases between the two germline ends.

J is TRBJ2-5 and V is TRBV5-5; 9 nucleotides match TRBD1. V was clipped by 4 bases and J by 1 base; unmatched bases: 8. Germline values: CDR1 SGHKS, CDR2 YYEKEE (reference sequence). This CDR3 region has 16 residues. CDR3 nucleotide sequence: TGTGCCAGCAGCCAAATACAGGGGGCGGGCCAAGAGACCCAGTACTTC. Protein product: CASSQIQGAGQETQYF.

CDR3 in DNA: TGTGCCAGTAGAACAGGCGGGGGTTCTAGCACAGATACGCAGTATTTT. Amino acid sequence: CASRTGGGSSTDTQYF. J is TRBJ2-3 and V is TRBV19, with TRBD2 matching over 7 bases. The CDR3 has 16 amino acids. V shed 6 bases and J 0 bases; nucleotides not matched to a gene: 9. Looked up from germline, CDR1 is LNHDA and CDR2 is SQIVND (reference sequence).

The chain employs TRBV5-1 and TRBJ2-6; a weak D match, TRBD1 (5 bases). CDR1 and CDR2 from the germline V gene are SGHRS and YFSETQ. V lost 4 bases to trimming and J lost 4 bases, with 12 bases between them. CDR3 length: 15 residues. CDR3 in DNA: TGCGCCAGCAGCCCAGGGTTAGCCGGGGCCAACGTCCTGACTTTC. Its translation is CASSPGLAGANVLTF.

This chain uses TRBV7-2 with TRBJ2-1, with 8 bases aligning to TRBD1. This CDR3 has 16 residues. V gave up 5 bases and J gave up 11 bases; unmatched junction bases: 17. Germline-derived CDR1 and CDR2 are SGHTA and FQGNSA. The CDR3 region has the DNA TGTGCCAGCAGCCAAAGGACAGGGATTGGCGGGACCAAGCAGTTCTTC. Protein: CASSQRTGIGGTKQFF.

This sequence joins TRBV7-9 and TRBJ2-7, with D perhaps TRBD2 (5 bases). Germline V gives CDR1 SEHNR, CDR2 FQNEAQ (reference sequence). The length of the CDR3 is 12 residues. V lost 8 bases, J lost 5 bases, and 13 bases lay in between. The CDR3 DNA follows: TGTGCCAGCTCATCGGTCGGGGACGAGCAGTACTTC. The encoded protein is CASSSVGDEQYF.

The chain joins TRBV15 to TRBJ1-4, with D perhaps matching TRBD1 (6 bases). The CDR3 is 17 residues long. Looked up from germline, CDR1 is LNHNV and CDR2 is YYDKDF (reference sequence). The V gene lost 2 bases and the J gene lost 7 bases, with 20 bases spanning the gap. In DNA, the CDR3 is TGTGCCACCAGCAGACAGGATTACGCGGGGGGCTCTGAAAAACTGTTTTTT. It translates to CATSRQDYAGGSEKLFF.

The chain combines TRBV6-6 with TRBJ2-3; D is ambiguous. Germline V gene sequence: CDR1 MNHNY, CDR2 SVGAGI (reference sequence). Trimming took 6 bases from V and 1 from J, leaving 8 bases between them. This CDR3 comprises 13 residues. The CDR3 bases are TGTGCCAGCAGGGTCGACGGCACAGATACGCAGTATTTT. It yields the protein CASRVDGTDTQYF.

The J gene is TRBJ2-1, the V gene TRBV4-3; D call uncertain. V was pared by 6 bases and J by 0 bases, with 12 bases between. The length of the CDR3 is 15 residues. Germline CDR1 reads LGHNA; CDR2 reads YSLEER. CDR3 loop: CASSPSWSSYNEQFF. CDR3 bases: TGCGCCAGCAGTCCGTCATGGAGCTCCTACAATGAGCAGTTCTTC.

The chain employs TRBV10-1 and TRBJ1-2; D perhaps matches TRBD1 (6 bases). Trimming shortened V by 3 bases and J by 2 bases, and 31 bases separated the two germline ends. This CDR3 has 21 amino acids. Germline V gene data show CDR1 as WNHNN and CDR2 as SYGVQD (reference sequence). This CDR3 reads CASSDISEGGYPSPPNYGYTF. DNA for the CDR3: TGCGCCAGCAGTGATATCTCCGAGGGGGGGTATCCAAGCCCACCCAACTATGGCTACACCTTC.

The chain employs TRBV19 and TRBJ1-1; a weak D match, TRBD1 (5 bases). Trimming pared 4 bases from V and 1 base from J, leaving 16 bases between. The CDR3 has 16 residues. Germline CDR1 is LNHDA and CDR2 is SQIVND (reference sequence). The CDR3 region has the DNA TGTGCCAGTAGTAAGATCCCGGGACCTAAGAACACTGAAGCTTTCTTT. This translates into CASSKIPGPKNTEAFF. Supplemented by reference TRBV19 and TRBJ1-1, the full variable domain reads DGGITQSPKYLFRKEGQNVTLSCEQNLNHDAMYWYRQDPGQGLRLIYYSQIVNDFQKGDIAEGYSVSREKKESFPLTVTSAQKNPTAFYLCASSKIPGPKNTEAFFGQGTRLTVV.

CDR3 sequence (DNA): TGTGCCAGCAGCTTATTGCGGAGCGAGCAGTACTTC. Protein: CASSLLRSEQYF. The rearrangement uses TRBV7-2 and TRBJ2-7; D gene unclear. Germline lookup yields CDR1 SGHTA and CDR2 FQGNSA. This CDR3 is 12 amino acids long. Trimming cost V 2 bases and J 6 bases, with 8 bases left between them.